A single sample is the source of the 27 T cell receptor beta chains below, sequenced in a study of shared T cell receptors in the human thymus (dated by TCRdb to about 2021). The library was built by means of the immunoSEQ multiplex PCR assay. TCRdb retrieved this table from immuneACCESS and kept in-frame rearrangements only. Not all clones are present; in checked studies, unresolved V genes account for under half, and no reason is known for the remainder. This sample lists some 640,000 clones; roughly 86% were detected once. Of the sample, over 0.008% falls within the top ten clones. These same data were also listed under a study on human thymus T cells.

Sequences were obtained from thymocytes. All receptors come from a boy under two years old with a congenital heart defect. Donor details come from another sample of the same person, matched by shared clones.

The chain has TRBV18 and TRBJ1-2; D is unresolved. Germline V gene sequence: CDR1 KGHSH, CDR2 LQKENI. This CDR3 has 13 amino acids. V shed 0 bases and J shed 4 bases, with 6 bases lying between them. The CDR3 loop is CASSPPLPYGYTF. The CDR3 coding sequence is TGTGCCAGCTCACCACCACTTCCCTATGGCTACACCTTC.

The chain uses TRBV7-2 and TRBJ2-2; TRBD2 matches 13 bases. The CDR3 is made up of 17 amino acids. The germline V gene has CDR1 SGHTA and CDR2 FQGNSA. After removal of 3 bases from V and 8 bases from J, the junction contained 9 bases not matched to a gene. CDR3 DNA sequence: TGTGCCAGCAGCTTGGGGACTAGCGGGAAAGTCTCGGGGGAGCTGTTTTTT. This encodes CASSLGTSGKVSGELFF.

The chain has TRBV6-5 and TRBJ1-1; D is ambiguous. CDR1 is MNHEY, CDR2 SVGAGI, per germline. Trimming removed 7 bases from V and 0 bases from J, with 12 bases in between. There are 14 residues in the CDR3. For the CDR3, the DNA is TGTGCCAGCACCAAATACAGTCTGAACACTGAAGCTTTCTTT. It codes for CASTKYSLNTEAFF.

The chain recombines TRBV28 with TRBJ2-2, with 10 bases fitting TRBD2. This CDR3 spans 16 amino acids. V was clipped by 4 bases and J by 8 bases; unmatched bases: 10. Germline V gene data show CDR1 as MDHEN and CDR2 as SYDVKM. The CDR3 spells CASSSFQLAGTGELFF. The CDR3 bases are TGTGCCAGCAGTTCCTTCCAACTAGCGGGAACTGGGGAGCTGTTTTTT.

This rearrangement joins TRBV27 to TRBJ2-7; D uncertain. CDR1 is MNHEY, CDR2 SMNVEV, per germline (reference sequence). This CDR3 is built from 14 residues. Trimming removed 6 bases from V and 3 bases from J, with 15 bases in between. The CDR3 sequence is CASSQNIQVYEQYF. In DNA, the CDR3 is TGTGCCAGCAGCCAAAATATTCAGGTCTACGAGCAGTACTTC.

The J gene is TRBJ1-1, the V gene TRBV12-5; 8 nucleotides align to TRBD1. CDR1 LGHNT and CDR2 FRNRAP come from the germline V gene. The CDR3 has 15 amino acids. Trimming took 1 base from V and 2 from J; bases not matched to a gene: 3. This chain's CDR3 is CASGLGQGINTEAFF. The CDR3 bases are TGTGCTAGTGGTTTGGGACAGGGGATAAACACTGAAGCTTTCTTT.

V and J are TRBV7-9 and TRBJ1-2, with TRBD1 identical over 9 bases. This CDR3 is 16 amino acids long. V lost 7 bases, J lost 6 bases, and 15 bases stayed unmatched. The germline CDR1 and CDR2 sequences are SEHNR and FQNEAQ (reference sequence). CDR3 DNA: TGTGCCAGCACCCTGCTCTCCGGACAGGGGATGGATGGCTACACCTTC. Translated, it gives CASTLLSGQGMDGYTF.

This clone came up a few times. The genes are TRBV7-3 and TRBJ1-2; D not resolved. This CDR3 contains 16 residues. Trimming took off 0 bases at V and 4 bases at J, with 15 bases between the two ends. Germline CDR1 and CDR2: SGHTA and FQGTGA. CDR3 in amino acids: CASSLTPTSDFYGYTF. DNA of the CDR3: TGTGCCAGCAGCTTAACCCCCACCTCAGACTTCTATGGCTACACCTTC.

The CDR3 loop reads CASRGQIRTGYTF. DNA of the CDR3: TGTGCCAGCCGGGGACAGATCAGGACGGGCTACACCTTC. The chain is built from TRBV28 and TRBJ1-2, with 7 bases fitting TRBD1. This CDR3 is 13 amino acids long. Trimming took 8 bases from V and 8 from J; bases not matched to a gene: 11. Germline V CDR1 and CDR2: MDHEN, SYDVKM.

A single count supports this clone. The chain recombines TRBV5-1 with TRBJ2-1, with D maybe TRBD2 (6 bases). The V and J ends lost 4 bases and 5 bases respectively, with 16 bases between them. The CDR3 extends over 15 amino acids. In germline, CDR1 is SGHRS, CDR2 YFSETQ. CDR3 loop: CASSKSGLYNNEQFF. The CDR3 DNA reads TGCGCCAGCAGCAAGTCGGGACTTTATAACAATGAGCAGTTCTTC.

J is TRBJ1-4 and V is TRBV5-1; D call uncertain. The ends were cut back, 2 bases at V and 4 bases at J, with 6 bases in the middle. The length of the CDR3 is 13 residues. Germline V lookup: CDR1 SGHRS, CDR2 YFSETQ. The CDR3 spells CASSFQVNEKLFF. CDR3 nucleotide sequence: TGCGCCAGCAGCTTTCAGGTTAATGAAAAACTGTTTTTT.

The V gene is TRBV4-2, the J gene TRBJ1-5; D might be TRBD1 (6 bases). Trimming shortened V by 4 bases and J by 0 bases, and 19 bases separated the two germline ends. This CDR3 is 18 amino acids long. CDR1 is LGHNA, CDR2 YNFKEQ, per germline. Written as DNA, the CDR3 is TGTGCCAGCAGCCGGACGAACAGGGAGAGATATAGCAATCAGCCCCAGCATTTT. Translated, it gives CASSRTNRERYSNQPQHF.

The V and J genes are TRBV27 and TRBJ2-3; the match to TRBD2 covers 11 bases. The CDR3 totals 18 residues. The ends lost 4 bases at V and 2 bases at J; junction bases unmatched: 11. Germline loops: CDR1 MNHEY, CDR2 SMNVEV (reference sequence). The CDR3 here is CASSSPSGTSGDTDTQYF. As DNA, the CDR3 is TGTGCCAGCAGTTCCCCATCCGGGACTAGCGGAGACACAGATACGCAGTATTTT.

The rearrangement uses TRBV29-1 and TRBJ2-3; the match to TRBD1 covers 10 bases. J gave up 4 bases and V 2 bases, and 24 bases lay outside the gene matches. Germline CDR1 and CDR2: SQVTM and ANQGSEA. CDR3 length: 21 residues. CDR3 sequence: CSVELAGKRQGAAFKADTQYF. The CDR3 DNA reads as TGCAGCGTTGAATTAGCGGGAAAACGACAGGGGGCGGCTTTTAAGGCAGATACGCAGTATTTT.

This sequence joins TRBV15 and TRBJ1-4; 9 positions match TRBD1. V lost 6 bases to trimming and J lost 0 bases; unmatched junction nucleotides: 20. The CDR3 extends over 21 amino acids. Germline assignment: CDR1 LNHNV and CDR2 YYDKDF (reference sequence). CDR3 region: CATSNRDRDVGLPATNEKLFF. DNA of the CDR3: TGTGCCACCAGTAACCGGGACAGGGATGTAGGTCTGCCTGCAACTAATGAAAAACTGTTTTTT.

The rearrangement uses TRBV30 and TRBJ2-1; TRBD1 matches at 8 bases. This CDR3 contains 15 residues. The germline gives CDR1 GTSNPN, CDR2 SVGIG (reference sequence). The junction had 8 bases not matched to a gene; V was cut back by 2 bases and J by 5 bases. For the CDR3, the DNA is TGTGCCTGGAGTCCGGACAGGGAGGAACACAATGAGCAGTTCTTC. As protein: CAWSPDREEHNEQFF.

This rearrangement joins TRBV5-6 to TRBJ2-7, with D possibly being TRBD2 (6 bases). Germline CDR1 SGHDT, CDR2 YYEEEE. The V gene lost 4 bases and the J gene lost 2 bases, with 19 bases spanning the gap. This CDR3 contains 16 residues. In DNA, the CDR3 is TGTGCCAGCAGCCAGTCCAGGAGGAGGGTGGCCTACGAGCAGTACTTC. This sequence encodes CASSQSRRRVAYEQYF. The whole variable domain, filled in from reference TRBV5-6 and TRBJ2-7, reads DAGVTQSPTHLIKTRGQQVTLRCSPKSGHDTVSWYQQALGQGPQFIFQYYEEEERQRGNFPDRFSGHQFPNYSSELNVNALLLGDSALYLCASSQSRRRVAYEQYFGPGTRLTVT.

The chain carries TRBV30 and TRBJ1-6; the D is unclear. The CDR3 length is 12 residues. Trimming took off 0 bases at V and 7 bases at J, with 4 bases between the two ends. The germline V gene encodes CDR1 GTSNPN and CDR2 SVGIG (reference sequence). This CDR3 is CAWSVRNSPLHF. CDR3 coding DNA: TGTGCCTGGAGTGTTAGAAATTCACCCCTCCACTTT.

This rearrangement joins TRBV15 to TRBJ2-5, with 9 bases fitting TRBD1. TRBJ2-7 explains the end of the DNA better; the J call may be wrong. The germline CDR1 and CDR2 sequences are LNHNV and YYDKDF (reference sequence). The CDR3 consists of 13 residues. The CDR3 sequence is CATSRTTGGEQYF. The CDR3 DNA follows: TGTGCCACCAGCAGGACGACAGGGGGCGAGCAGTACTTC.

V gene TRBV19 combines with J gene TRBJ2-3; the D gene is possibly TRBD2 (6 bases). The germline V and J ends were trimmed by 10 bases and 3 bases, with 23 bases remaining between them. CDR3 size: 16 residues. The germline V gene encodes CDR1 LNHDA and CDR2 SQIVND (reference sequence). CDR3 sequence reads: CAKKSRDSDTTDTQYF. CDR3 DNA sequence: TGTGCCAAAAAAAGTCGGGACTCCGACACGACAGATACGCAGTATTTT.

This chain joins TRBV4-1 and TRBJ2-1; 7 bases fit TRBD1. The CDR3 extends over 17 amino acids. The germline V gene encodes CDR1 MGHRA and CDR2 YSYEKL. V lost 0 bases to trimming and J lost 4 bases; unmatched junction nucleotides: 9. CDR3 protein: CASSQEPRDRPYNEQFF. DNA for the CDR3: TGCGCCAGCAGCCAAGAGCCCCGGGACAGACCATACAATGAGCAGTTCTTC.

The V gene is TRBV4-1, the J gene TRBJ2-7; TRBD2 aligns across 7 bases. This CDR3 comprises 14 residues. The V segment lost 3 bases and the J segment 0 bases; nucleotides outside the gene matches: 2. From germline, CDR1 is MGHRA and CDR2 YSYEKL. The CDR3 bases are TGCGCCAGCAGCCAGAGGGACTACTCCTACGAGCAGTACTTC. This sequence encodes CASSQRDYSYEQYF.

As for this clone: The junction shows a germline mismatch at one end, possibly a read error. The J gene is TRBJ2-7, the V gene TRBV11-2; 8 nucleotides match TRBD2. This CDR3 has 12 residues. Germline V gene sequence: CDR1 SGHAT, CDR2 FQNNGV. Here the CDR3 reads CASRTERGGGIF. CDR3 sequence (DNA): TGTGCCAGCAGAACAGAAAGGGGCGGGGGGATCTTC.

The V gene is TRBV7-9, the J gene TRBJ1-2; 10 bases are a match to TRBD1. With 5 bases clipped from V and 8 bases from J, the junction kept 5 bases outside the gene matches. Per the germline V gene, CDR1 is SEHNR and CDR2 is FQNEAQ (reference sequence). This CDR3 contains 13 residues. The CDR3 region is CASSATGGRGYTF. The CDR3 DNA reads TGTGCCAGCAGCGCGACAGGGGGCCGAGGCTACACCTTC.

The chain links TRBV5-1 to TRBJ2-7, with D perhaps TRBD1 (5 bases). CDR1 and CDR2 (germline): SGHRS, YFSETQ. Trimming removed 5 bases from V and 3 bases from J, with 12 bases in between. The CDR3 spans 13 residues. The DNA for the CDR3 is TGCGCCAGCAGGCCGTTAGGGGTCTACGAGCAGTACTTC. It specifies CASRPLGVYEQYF.

CDR3: CASSLHKTGTGFFYEQYF. The CDR3 nucleotides read TGTGCCAGCAGTCTCCATAAGACCGGGACAGGCTTTTTCTACGAGCAGTACTTC. The chain recombines TRBV27 with TRBJ2-7; 8 bases line up with TRBD1. The CDR3 is 18 amino acids. V lost 5 bases to trimming and J lost 3 bases; unmatched junction nucleotides: 18. Germline-derived CDR1 and CDR2 are MNHEY and SMNVEV (reference sequence).

This sequence joins TRBV2 and TRBJ2-6; maybe TRBD2 (5 bases). V was trimmed by 4 bases and J by 1 base, leaving 5 bases between them. Germline CDR1 and CDR2: SNHLY and FYNNEI. The CDR3 is 14 residues long. CDR3 sequence reads: CASSGGSGANVLTF. The CDR3 coding sequence is TGTGCCAGCAGTGGCGGGTCTGGGGCCAACGTCCTGACTTTC.